This T cell receptor beta chain is drawn from a study of cytomegalovirus exposure and HLA in healthy donors. The study, taken as a whole, reports: One variant, a missense change in DCLRE1C, was linked in a later analysis to TCR beta V- and J-gene trimming. Immune exposure information available was restricted to CMV serostatus. Cytomegalovirus status was reportedly diagnosed by the classifier with high specificity and sensitivity.

CDR1 and CDR2 (germline): SGDLS, YYNGEE. CDR3 length equals 14 residues. With 4 bases removed from V and 2 bases from J, the gap between germline ends came to 11 bases. Both 60 Vbeta primers and 13 Jbeta primers went into the PCR. The table came from immunoSEQ multiplex PCR; TCRdb's copy has only in-frame clones and leaves some out. The table has fewer than 350,000 clones, 80% to 90% seen once. Note on this clone: Its cognate antigen is unknown.

The rearrangement joins TRBV9 to TRBJ2-3, with D tentatively TRBD2 (6 bases). This TCR came from a woman aged 18-30 years in good health and CMV-seronegative. The sequencing sample was made of PBMCs. DNA for the CDR3: TGTGCCAGCAGCCCTCGGGGACTCACAGATACGCAGTATTTT. Protein sequence: CASSPRGLTDTQYF.